These T cell receptor beta chains were read from a single sample in a study of response to subunit inactivated influenza vaccine. TCRdb re-called the RT-PCR reads through MiXCR, storing one row per CDR3 protein. The sample has about 500,000 distinct CDR3 sequences; 15% to 20% are singletons. Sequencing used CD4+ T cells sorted from PBMCs, obtained approximately 25 months after vaccination. The receptors were gathered from a man aged 45 to 70 who received an inactivated influenza vaccine. Both conserved end residues are part of each CDR3. D genes are given only for firm matches. Clone size is shown for a subset of rows, as once, few, many or a class of expanded clone.

D | size | J | V | DNA | CDR3
NA | NA | TRBJ2-7 | TRBV5-1 | TGCGCCAGCAGCTTGGGCGTAGATACCTACGAGCAGTACTTC | CASSLGVDTYEQYF
TRBD2 | once | TRBJ2-2 | TRBV20-1 | TGCAGTGCTAGAGAACCAGCGGGGATCGGGGAGCTGTTTTTT | CSAREPAGIGELFF
TRBD2 | few | TRBJ2-7 | TRBV4-2 | TGTGCCAGCAGCCAAGACTCTACTAGCGGAAACTACGAGCAGTACTTC | CASSQDSTSGNYEQYF
NA | few | TRBJ1-4 | TRBV4-3 | TGCGCCAGCAGCCAAGCTCGGGTCAGGGCTAATGAAAAACTGTTTTTT | CASSQARVRANEKLFF
NA | many | TRBJ2-1 | TRBV3-1 | TGTGCCAGCAGCAAATCTAGGGGGTCCTACAATGAGCAGTTCTTC | CASSKSRGSYNEQFF
NA | few | TRBJ1-5 | TRBV20-1 | TGCAGTGCTAGAGCCGGGGCTAGCAATCAGCCCCAGCATTTT | CSARAGASNQPQHF
NA | NA | TRBJ2-7 | TRBV20-1 | TGCAGTGCAGGGGTGACCTACGAGCAGTACTTC | CSAGVTYEQYF
TRBD2 | NA | TRBJ2-3 | TRBV3-1 | TGTGCCAGCAGCCTGAGCGGGGGTGACCCAGATACGCAGTATTTT | CASSLSGGDPDTQYF
TRBD1 | NA | TRBJ2-2 | TRBV15 | TGTGCCACCAGCAGAGGAGGCCACAGGGGGAACACCGGGGAGCTGTTTTTT | CATSRGGHRGNTGELFF
TRBD2 | many | TRBJ2-5 | TRBV3-1 | TGTGCCAGCAGCCTTGGGACTAGCGGCGGGGAGACCCAGTACTTC | CASSLGTSGGETQYF
NA | few | TRBJ2-1 | TRBV7-2 | TGTGCCAGCAGCTTTTTGGGGCGGCTCAATGAGCAGTTCTTC | CASSFLGRLNEQFF
NA | NA | TRBJ2-3 | TRBV7-2 | TGTGCCAGCAGCTTTCAGGGAGTGGATACGCAGTATTTT | CASSFQGVDTQYF
NA | NA | TRBJ2-1 | TRBV1 | TGCACCAGCAGCCAAAATAGCGGGGGGGATAAAAATGAGCAGTTCTTC | CTSSQNSGGDKNEQFF
TRBD2 | few | TRBJ2-2 | TRBV7-2 | TGTGCCAGCAGCTTAGTGGCGGGGGGGCGTACCGGGGAGCTGTTTTTT | CASSLVAGGRTGELFF
TRBD2 | NA | TRBJ2-7 | TRBV28 | TGTGCCAGCAGTTTTGGGACTAGCGTTTCCTACGAGCAGTACTTC | CASSFGTSVSYEQYF
NA | few | TRBJ1-4 | TRBV20-1 | TGCAGTGCTCACAAGCCAACTAATGAAAAACTGTTTTTT | CSAHKPTNEKLFF
TRBD2 | many | TRBJ2-2 | TRBV4-3 | TGCGCCAGCAGCCAAAGACTAGCGGGGAACACCGGGGAGCTGTTTTTT | CASSQRLAGNTGELFF
TRBD1 | NA | TRBJ2-3 | TRBV5-1 | TGCGCCAGCAGCTCAGGACAGGGATTTTGGTATTTT | CASSSGQGFWYF
NA | few | TRBJ1-5 | TRBV24-1 | TGTGCCACCAGTGGGAAACTTGGGAAGAATTTT | CATSGKLGKNF
TRBD1 | few | TRBJ2-7 | TRBV12-3/TRBV12-4 | TGTGCCAGCAGTCGAGGCGACAGGGCTTTCTCCTACGAGCAGTACTTC | CASSRGDRAFSYEQYF
NA | many | TRBJ2-2 | TRBV15 | TGTGCCACCAGCAGATCCCTCACAAGCCAGGGTACGAACACCGGGGAGCTGTTTTTT | CATSRSLTSQGTNTGELFF
NA | few | TRBJ2-3 | TRBV7-8 | TGTGCCAGCAGCTTAGAGAAGGGACGAGACACAGATACGCAGTATTTT | CASSLEKGRDTDTQYF
NA | NA | TRBJ1-1 | TRBV5-1 | TGCGCCAGCAGGCCTGGCCAGTGGAACACTGAAGCTTTCTTT | CASRPGQWNTEAFF
NA | few | TRBJ2-1 | TRBV11-2 | TGTGCCAGCAGCGGCTTAAGGGGACCCTACAATGAGCAGTTCTTC | CASSGLRGPYNEQFF
NA | NA | TRBJ2-1 | TRBV7-2 | TGTGCCAGCAGCCCGCCGACTAGTACAGTTAGTGAGCAGTTCTTC | CASSPPTSTVSEQFF
NA | many | TRBJ2-2 | TRBV10-3 | TGTGCCATCGGGACCTCGCTCGCGAACACCGGGGAGCTGTTTTTT | CAIGTSLANTGELFF
TRBD2 | NA | TRBJ2-7 | TRBV12-3/TRBV12-4 | TGTGCCAGCAGCGGACTAGCGGGGGGCCCCTACGAGCAGTACTTC | CASSGLAGGPYEQYF
TRBD2 | few | TRBJ2-1 | TRBV20-1 | TGCAGTGCTAGAGAGCCCCCGGGAGGCCCCTACAATGAGCAGTTCTTC | CSAREPPGGPYNEQFF
TRBD2 | few | TRBJ2-1 | TRBV28 | TGTGCCAGCATCGAGCGGGGGTATGTTGGCAATGAGCAGTTCTTC | CASIERGYVGNEQFF